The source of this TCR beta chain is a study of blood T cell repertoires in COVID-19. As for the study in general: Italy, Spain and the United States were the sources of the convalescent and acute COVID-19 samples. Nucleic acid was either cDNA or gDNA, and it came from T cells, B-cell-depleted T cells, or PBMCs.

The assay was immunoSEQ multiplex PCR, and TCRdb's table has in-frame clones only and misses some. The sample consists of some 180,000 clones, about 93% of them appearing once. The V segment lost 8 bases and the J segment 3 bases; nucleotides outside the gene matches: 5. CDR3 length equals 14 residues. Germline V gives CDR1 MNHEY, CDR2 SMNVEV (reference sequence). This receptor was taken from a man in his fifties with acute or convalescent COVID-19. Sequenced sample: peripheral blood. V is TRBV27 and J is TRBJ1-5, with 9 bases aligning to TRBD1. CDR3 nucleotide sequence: TGTGCCAGCGGGGGGACAGGGAACAATCAGCCCCAGCATTTT. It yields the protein CASGGTGNNQPQHF.